The source of this T cell receptor (beta chain) is a study of blood T cell repertoires in COVID-19. On the study more broadly: Acute-phase and convalescent COVID-19 samples originated in the United States, Italy and Spain. The cDNA or gDNA used as material had been derived from T cells, B-cell-depleted T cells, or PBMCs.

CDR3 size: 15 residues. The trim removed 6 bases at V and 0 bases at J, leaving 6 bases unmatched. Germline values: CDR1 MNHEY, CDR2 SVGAGI. Original processing notes: How many nucleated cells were present was estimated from reference gene primer amplification. The method was immunoSEQ multiplex PCR; TCRdb's version includes in-frame clones alone and lacks a portion of them. That table supplies the V and J calls and clone size; D and trimming were determined from the DNA. The sample includes approximately 50,000 clones, more than 90% seen only once; the top ten take about 3.9%. The rearrangement joins TRBV6-5 to TRBJ2-7; 9 positions agree with TRBD1. Sequenced material: peripheral blood. The origin of this receptor is a human donor in a cohort sampled during active COVID-19. Here the CDR3 reads CASSKGTGSSYEQYF. CDR3 nucleotides: TGTGCCAGCAGCAAAGGGACAGGGAGCTCCTACGAGCAGTACTTC.